The T cell receptor beta chain under discussion was sequenced for a study of T cell responses to AZD1222 COVID-19 vaccine. Produced via immunoSEQ multiplex PCR; TCRdb's table is partial and in-frame only. The sample has about 83,000 clones, approximately 90% seen once. V was pared by 1 base and J by 3 bases, with 5 bases of the junction left unmatched. There are 15 residues in the CDR3. Germline loops: CDR1 KGHSH, CDR2 LQKENI. The gene calls are TRBV18 and TRBJ1-2, with 7 bases fitting TRBD1. This sequence was found in an adult who received the AZD1222 COVID-19 vaccine. The starting material was peripheral blood, obtained 28 days after the second AZD1222 dose. The CDR3 loop reads CASSPLGQAYYGYTF. In DNA form, the CDR3 reads TGTGCCAGCTCACCACTCGGACAGGCGTACTATGGCTACACCTTC.